This T cell receptor (beta chain) was sequenced during a study of blood T cell repertoires in COVID-19. Germline loops: CDR1 SNHLY, CDR2 FYNNEI. This CDR3 contains 15 residues. Between the trimmed V and J ends, which lost 7 bases and 1 base, there was a span of 13 bases. Some clones are missing from TCRdb's copy, which holds only in-frame ones; the method was immunoSEQ multiplex PCR. The table includes 250,000 to 350,000 clones, roughly 89% detected once. No more than 2 weeks before study entry, exposed participants had met a case of COVID-19. The receptor was isolated from a woman aged 45-60 years who had been exposed to COVID-19. Sequenced: PBMCs or T cells enriched from blood (not recorded which). J is TRBJ2-2 and V is TRBV2; D might be TRBD2 (6 bases). The CDR3 region has the DNA TGTGCCAGCACCCCGACGCGGGGGAACACCGGGGAGCTGTTTTTT. Protein: CASTPTRGNTGELFF.